There are a few counts of the clone carrying this T cell receptor (beta chain). The antigen is unknown. The data were obtained in a study of vaccination effects on CD4 cells after COVID-19. Using viral peptide pools, the ViraFEST assay grew out antigen-specific CD4+ T cells prior to sequencing. The culture ran for under eleven days, and then CD4+ T cells were isolated. SARS-CoV-2 infected the person between March and December 2020, as confirmed by PCR. Participants received two doses of either the BNT162b2 or mRNA-1273 vaccine. About 2 million PBMC were placed in each well, which was supplemented with approximately 10 IU/ml IL-2 and 10 ug/ml peptides. A half-volume exchange with IL-2 medium occurred on days 3 and 7. Study outcomes and limitations: The post-vaccine spike-reactive clones of convalescents showed a predominance of new vaccine-induced clones. At late timepoints after vaccination, vaccine- and infection-induced clones shrank markedly.

The CDR3 covers 13 residues. Germline V CDR1 and CDR2: MNHEY, SVGAGI. V lost 6 bases and J 1 base, leaving 9 bases between the germline ends. Some clones are missing from TCRdb's copy, which holds only in-frame ones; the method was immunoSEQ multiplex PCR. The top ten clones hold under 20% of a sample with some 15,000 clones, about 78% of them seen once. This chain connects TRBV6-5 to TRBJ1-1; D ambiguous. This sequence was found in a human donor who had a prior SARS-CoV-2 infection. The source was CD4+ T cells from PBMCs cultured with SARS-CoV-2 spike peptides, collected after COVID-19 vaccination. The chain's CDR3 is CASSVTRNTEAFF. CDR3 in DNA: TGTGCCAGCAGCGTAACACGGAACACTGAAGCTTTCTTT.